These T cell receptor beta chains were read from a single sample in a study of T cells in localized non-small cell lung cancer. The table came from immunoSEQ multiplex PCR; TCRdb's copy has only in-frame clones and leaves some out. The sample lists under 35,000 clones, about nine tenths occurring once. Sequenced material: peripheral blood, taken before any cancer treatment. The receptors originated from a female donor of 60 years or more with stage I lung adenocarcinoma. CDR3s include the opening cysteine and the closing phenylalanine or tryptophan. Rows may omit the clone size; those that give it use once, few, many or a size class.

CDR3: CANFDRRNYGYTF
length: 13
J: TRBJ1-2
V: TRBV28
size: .

CDR3: CASSNFMSQGNTEAFF
length: 16
J: TRBJ1-1
V: TRBV11-3
size: .

CDR3: CAWKGGRGETQYF
length: 13
J: TRBJ2-5
V: TRBV30
size: .

CDR3: CAWSFAGAKAFF
length: 12
J: TRBJ1-1
V: TRBV30
size: once

CDR3: CSVQGNEETQHF
length: 12
J: TRBJ2-5
V: TRBV29-1
size: .

CDR3: CASRRGEETQYF
length: 12
J: TRBJ2-5
V: TRBV11-1
size: .

CDR3: CASSELAGSNEQFF
length: 14
J: TRBJ2-1
V: TRBV10-2
size: .

CDR3: CASSNPSGANVLTF
length: 14
J: TRBJ2-6
V: TRBV25-1
size: once

CDR3: CAISEDQGSETQYF
length: 14
J: TRBJ2-5
V: TRBV10-3
size: .

CDR3: CASSPTNRIGNTIYF
length: 15
J: TRBJ1-3
V: TRBV9
size: .

CDR3: CASSTAGVRTDTQYF
length: 15
J: TRBJ2-3
V: TRBV18
size: .

CDR3: CASSADRGDPPLHF
length: 14
J: TRBJ1-6
V: TRBV6-5
size: .